The present entry profiles one TCR beta chain with its context. The repertoire was sequenced with immunoSEQ multiplex PCR; TCRdb's copy has only in-frame clones and lacks some. The data show about 150,000 clones, approximately 86% seen once. Trimming cost V 5 bases and J 4 bases, with 14 bases left between them. Germline loops: CDR1 ENHRY, CDR2 SYGVKD. This CDR3 is 14 amino acids long. This sample is drawn from a study of blood T cell repertoires in COVID-19. This sequence joins TRBV10-3 and TRBJ1-1; TRBD1 might be the D (6 bases). The sequenced sample was peripheral blood. This clonotype originated in a man between 60 and 75 years old with COVID-19, enrolled during active disease. CDR3 DNA sequence: TGTGCCATCAGTTTAGGACAGTCCTCCACTGAAGCTTTCTTT. Translated: CAISLGQSSTEAFF.